These T cell receptor beta chains were read from a single sample in a study of regulatory T cells in long-lasting Graves disease. TCRdb recomputed calls from the multiplex PCR reads with MiXCR, one row per CDR3 protein. Of approximately 540,000 distinct CDR3 sequences listed, around 13% were seen once; the top ten hold more than 8%. These data also featured in a second study, about T cells in Graves' hyperthyroidism and ophthalmopathy.

Sequencing was performed on peripheral blood mononuclear cells (PBMCs), taken at new diagnosis, from a patient treated with antithyroid drugs. The receptors were gathered from a woman under 40 with Graves disease. CDR3s include the opening cysteine and the closing phenylalanine or tryptophan. The D gene is left open where the match is weak. Some rows have no size entry. The others give once, few or many, or a class for an expanded clone.

>TRBV20-1|NA|TRBJ1-2|NA
TGCAGTGCTAGAGATAGAGGCGGGAAGATCGGCTACACCTTC
CSARDRGGKIGYTF
>TRBV29-1|NA|TRBJ1-2|NA
TGCAGCGTTGAAACTTGGGGGTTAAACTATGGCTACACCTTC
CSVETWGLNYGYTF
>TRBV6-1|many|TRBJ2-3|TRBD1
TGTGCCAGCATTAGGGACAGGGGATCCGATACGCAGTATTTT
CASIRDRGSDTQYF
>TRBV30|many|TRBJ2-4|NA
TGTGCCTGGAGTCGAATAGCGCGAAACATTCAGTACTTC
CAWSRIARNIQYF
>TRBV19|few|TRBJ2-2|TRBD1
TGTGCCAGTAGTATAGGGACAGGGGTCACCGGGGAGCTGTTTTTT
CASSIGTGVTGELFF
>TRBV28|many|TRBJ1-2|TRBD1
TGTGCCACCCCCTCGGAGGGCTCCCGTGGGACAGGTTATTATGGCTACACCTTC
CATPSEGSRGTGYYGYTF
>TRBV6-4|few|TRBJ1-2|NA
TGTGCCAGCAATCCAGCCTCAGGGTTTGGCTACACCTTC
CASNPASGFGYTF
>TRBV10-3|many|TRBJ2-3|NA
TGTGCCTCCGACTCCAGGGAGTGGGGAGATACGCAGTATTTT
CASDSREWGDTQYF
>TRBV28|many|TRBJ1-2|NA
TGTGCCAGCAGTTTAAGCAGCGTGCAGGCTATTTACACCTTC
CASSLSSVQAIYTF
>TRBV6-2/TRBV6-3|few|TRBJ2-1|TRBD2
TGTGCCAGCAGTTACCGGCTAGCGGGAGACGATGAGCAGTTCTTC
CASSYRLAGDDEQFF
>TRBV20-1|many|TRBJ2-1|NA
TGCAGTGCTAGCATGCTACCTGGACGGGGGTCACTATACAATGAGCAGTTCTTC
CSASMLPGRGSLYNEQFF
>TRBV4-2|few|TRBJ1-1|NA
TGTGCCAGCACAGATTTAGTGACTCCGAACACTGAAGCTTTCTTT
CASTDLVTPNTEAFF
>TRBV20-1|NA|TRBJ1-4|NA
TGCAGTGCTAGATTCCTGGGCCCGGCTAATGAAAAACTGTTTTTT
CSARFLGPANEKLFF
>TRBV12-3/TRBV12-4|many|TRBJ1-4|NA
TGTGCCAGCAGTTCTGGTTGGATCGGGGAAAAACTGTTTTTT
CASSSGWIGEKLFF
>TRBV24-1|few|TRBJ2-2|NA
TGTGCCACCAGTTTTGGGGGTTCGGCGAACACCGGGGAGCTGTTTTTT
CATSFGGSANTGELFF
>TRBV10-3|many|TRBJ2-1|NA
TGTGCCATCAGTTTGGGGAGAGAGCAGTTCTTC
CAISLGREQFF
>TRBV4-2|many|TRBJ2-1|TRBD2
TGTGCCAGCAGCCAAGGACTAGCGGAAGACAATGAGCAGTTCTTC
CASSQGLAEDNEQFF
>TRBV28|many|TRBJ2-1|NA
TGTGCCAGCAGTTTACCCCTAGAGAGCTCCTACAATGAGCAGTTCTTC
CASSLPLESSYNEQFF
>TRBV7-3|many|TRBJ1-1|NA
TGTGCCAGCAGCTTATTCAAGAACACTGAAGCTTTCTTT
CASSLFKNTEAFF
>TRBV28|many|TRBJ1-5|NA
TGTGCCAGCAGTTTATGGGGCGGAGAACGATCCAATCAGCCCCAGCATTTT
CASSLWGGERSNQPQHF
>TRBV11-2|NA|TRBJ1-2|TRBD1
TGTGCCAGCAGCTCTCTAAGGGCGCAGGGGGTTAACTATGGCTACACCTTC
CASSSLRAQGVNYGYTF
>TRBV28|many|TRBJ2-1|TRBD2
TGTGCCAGCAGAGGACTAGCGGCCTCCTCCTACAATGAGCAGTTCTTC
CASRGLAASSYNEQFF
>TRBV27|many|TRBJ2-3|TRBD2
TGTGCCAGCAGCCAAAGGACTAGCGGTGATACGCAGTATTTT
CASSQRTSGDTQYF
>TRBV9|NA|TRBJ2-1|NA
TGTGCCAGCAGCGTAGCTAAGGACAGAAACAATGAGCAGTTCTTC
CASSVAKDRNNEQFF
>TRBV28|few|TRBJ2-7|TRBD1
TGTGCCAGCAACCGACAGGGCCCCCACGAGCAGTACTTC
CASNRQGPHEQYF
>TRBV10-2|few|TRBJ1-4|NA
TGCGCCAGCAGCCCGCTCAGGGGTGCTAATGAAAAACTGTTTTTT
CASSPLRGANEKLFF
>TRBV11-2|many|TRBJ2-7|NA
TGTGCCAGCAGCTTAGGGGTCTCCGCTACCTACGAGCAGTACTTC
CASSLGVSATYEQYF
>TRBV4-2|NA|TRBJ2-7|NA
TGTGCCAGCAGCCAAGACGGAATTAGCTACGAGCAGTACTTC
CASSQDGISYEQYF
>TRBV3-1|many|TRBJ2-5|NA
TGTGCCAGCAGCCTCGTAAGACTCGAAGAGACCCAGTACTTC
CASSLVRLEETQYF
>TRBV6-1|many|TRBJ2-2|TRBD2
TGTGCCAGCAGTAGCGGGAACGCGAACACCGGGGAGCTGTTTTTT
CASSSGNANTGELFF
>TRBV18|NA|TRBJ1-1|NA
TGTGCCAGCTCACCAACTGGGGGGAAACCTGAAGCTTTCTTT
CASSPTGGKPEAFF
>TRBV2|many|TRBJ2-5|NA
TGTGCCAGCAATCTTGGGCTCCCCGCGGCCGAAGAGACCCAGTACTTC
CASNLGLPAAEETQYF
>TRBV12-3/TRBV12-4|many|TRBJ2-7|TRBD1
TGTGCCAGCAATCCGGGACAGGGGTCCTACGAGCAGTACTTC
CASNPGQGSYEQYF
>TRBV5-6|NA|TRBJ1-1|NA
TGTGCCAGCTGCCGGAGGGTTGATCGGGACACTGAAGCTTTCTTT
CASCRRVDRDTEAFF
>TRBV12-3/TRBV12-4|many|TRBJ2-7|TRBD2
TGTGCCAGCAGTCGTTCCGGGAGCGGGGGGGTGCAGTACTTC
CASSRSGSGGVQYF
>TRBV30|many|TRBJ1-1|NA
TGTGCCTGGACTCCCGGCCATGGACAGCCCCATCCTGAAGCTTTCTTT
CAWTPGHGQPHPEAFF
>TRBV18|many|TRBJ2-3|NA
TGTGCCAGCTCACCATCCGTGTCTAGCACAGATACGCAGTATTTT
CASSPSVSSTDTQYF
>TRBV14|many|TRBJ2-7|TRBD2
TGTGCCAGCAGCCAGGCCGGGACTAGCGATTACGAGCAGTACTTC
CASSQAGTSDYEQYF
>TRBV7-8|many|TRBJ2-1|TRBD1
TGTGCCAGCAGCCACCGGGACAGGAGAGACAATGAGCAGTTCTTC
CASSHRDRRDNEQFF
>TRBV19|NA|TRBJ2-1|TRBD2
TGTGCCAGTAGTCTATTGGGTCTAGCGGGAGTAAAGGATGAGCAGTTCTTC
CASSLLGLAGVKDEQFF
>TRBV27|few|TRBJ1-5|NA
TGTGCCAGCAGTTTATCCTGGACATCCAATCAGCCCCAGCATTTT
CASSLSWTSNQPQHF
>TRBV12-3/TRBV12-4|many|TRBJ2-1|TRBD2
TGTGCCAGCAGGTTAGGACTAGCGGGAGATAGTGAGCAGTTCTTC
CASRLGLAGDSEQFF
>TRBV12-3/TRBV12-4|many|TRBJ2-2|TRBD1
TGTGCCAGCAGCCCTACCGGGACAGAGAACACCGGGGAGCTGTTTTTT
CASSPTGTENTGELFF
>TRBV30|many|TRBJ2-2|NA
TGTGCCTGGAGTGATACTAGGGAGCTGTTTTTT
CAWSDTRELFF
>TRBV30|NA|TRBJ1-1|TRBD1
TGTGCCTGGGACCGAGACAGGGGCATCACTGAAGCTTTCTTT
CAWDRDRGITEAFF
>TRBV2|many|TRBJ2-2|TRBD1
TGTGCCAGCAGTTACGGACAGGGGGTAAACACCGGGGAGCTGTTTTTT
CASSYGQGVNTGELFF
>TRBV6-2/TRBV6-3|many|TRBJ2-3|NA
TGTGCCAGCAGAGACAACAGGGCCGGCACAGATACGCAGTATTTT
CASRDNRAGTDTQYF